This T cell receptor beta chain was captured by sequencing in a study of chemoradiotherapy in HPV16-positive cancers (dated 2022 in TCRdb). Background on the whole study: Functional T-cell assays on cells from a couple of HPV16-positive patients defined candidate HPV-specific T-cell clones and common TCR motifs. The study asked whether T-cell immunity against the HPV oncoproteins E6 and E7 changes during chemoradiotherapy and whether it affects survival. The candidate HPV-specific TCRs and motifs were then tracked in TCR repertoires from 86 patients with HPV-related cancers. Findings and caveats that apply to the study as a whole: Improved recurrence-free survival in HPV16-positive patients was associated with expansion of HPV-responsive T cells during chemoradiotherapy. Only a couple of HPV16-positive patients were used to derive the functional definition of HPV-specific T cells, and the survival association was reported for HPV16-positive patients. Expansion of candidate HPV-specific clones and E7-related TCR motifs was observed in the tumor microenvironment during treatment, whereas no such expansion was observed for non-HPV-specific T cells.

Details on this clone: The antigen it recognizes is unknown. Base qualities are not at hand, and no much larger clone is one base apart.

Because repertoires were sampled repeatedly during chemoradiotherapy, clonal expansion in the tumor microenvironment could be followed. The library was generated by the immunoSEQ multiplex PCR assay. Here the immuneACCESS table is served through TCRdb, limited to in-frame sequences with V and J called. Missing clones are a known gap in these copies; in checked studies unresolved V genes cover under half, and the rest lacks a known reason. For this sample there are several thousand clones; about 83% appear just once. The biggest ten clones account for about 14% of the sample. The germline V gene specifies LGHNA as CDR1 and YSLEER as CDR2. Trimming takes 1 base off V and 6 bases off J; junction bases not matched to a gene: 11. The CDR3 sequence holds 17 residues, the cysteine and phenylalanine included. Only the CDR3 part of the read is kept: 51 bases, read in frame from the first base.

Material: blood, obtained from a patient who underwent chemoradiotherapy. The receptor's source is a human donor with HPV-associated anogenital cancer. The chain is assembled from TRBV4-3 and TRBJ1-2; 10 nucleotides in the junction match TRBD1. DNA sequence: TGCGCCAGCAGCCAAGTTATAGGGACAGGGGCTCAGGATGGCTACACCTTC. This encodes CASSQVIGTGAQDGYTF.